Reported below is one TCR beta chain. Donors were given nivolumab, ipilimumab, aspirin, low-dose cyclophosphamide and low-dose radiotherapy. The record originates from a study of low-dose radiotherapy and immunotherapy resistance in tumors. In the study overall: Each patient was administered nivolumab intravenously at 240 mg, which was a flat dose, every two weeks, along with intravenous ipilimumab at 1 mg/kg every six weeks. On cycle 1 day 1, patients started four cycles of oral aspirin 300 mg daily.

TRAV- and TRBV-specific primers were used for first-strand cDNA, which covered alpha and beta chains. It was with a constant-region primer and a V-primer adapter that TCRs were amplified over roughly 20 PCR cycles. The mRNA that was isolated underwent amplification by in vitro transcription. Each CDR3 protein gets one entry after TCRdb re-called the reads with MiXCR. The sample includes around 17,000 distinct CDR3 sequences, 70% of them seen just once. The CDR3 consists of 15 residues. V lost 3 bases and J 2 bases, leaving 12 bases between the germline ends. Germline V lookup: CDR1 MDHEN, CDR2 SYDVKM.

The clonotype originates from a human donor with advanced metastatic prostate, ovarian, gallbladder or colorectal cancer (not recorded which). This table probably holds off-target reads from a library built for another chain. This sequence joins TRBV28 and TRBJ2-3; tentatively, D is TRBD2 (6 bases). The DNA of the CDR3 is TGTGCCAGCAGTTTGGGGACTGGTTCCACAGATACGCAGTATTTT. Translation gives CASSLGTGSTDTQYF.